This TCR beta chain is drawn from a study of T cell changes during pregnancy in multiple sclerosis. TCRdb keeps only in-frame clones here, not all; method: immunoSEQ multiplex PCR. The sample holds approximately 25,000 clones, around 90% seen once. The sequences come from CD4+ T cells from peripheral blood mononuclear cells, collected in the first trimester of pregnancy. This receptor was identified in a female donor in good health, enrolled as a control in a pregnancy study.

CDR3 DNA sequence: TGTGCCAGCAGCTTGGGGACAGGGGGTAATACTAATGAAAAACTGTTTTTT. Its protein product is CASSLGTGGNTNEKLFF. The chain is built from TRBV5-5 and TRBJ1-4; 10 bases align to TRBD1. The J segment lost 2 bases and the V segment lost 0 bases, leaving 4 bases of the junction unmatched. The CDR3 is made up of 17 amino acids. CDR1 is SGHKS, CDR2 YYEKEE, per germline (reference sequence).